Listed here are 12 T cell receptor beta chains from one sample, sequenced in a study of blood T cells in healthy people across ages. A second PCR, run for roughly 6 to 11 cycles, used a sample-barcoded 5' primer plus a J-beta primer mix. Each CDR3 protein is one row after TCRdb ran MiXCR on the 5' RACE reads. The sample carries some 1.4 million distinct CDR3 sequences, approximately 38% recorded once. Sequenced material: blood. Every receptor here comes from a woman in her late teens or twenties in good health.

This chain connects TRBV6-5 to TRBJ1-2; no definite D call. V lost 6 bases and J 6 bases, leaving 14 bases between the germline ends. Germline lookup yields CDR1 MNHEY and CDR2 SVGAGI. The CDR3 spans 13 residues. The CDR3 DNA follows: TGTGCCAGCAGGGATCGGGCCCGGAATGGCTACACCTTC. Amino acids: CASRDRARNGYTF.

This clonotype showed up many times. The chain has TRBV5-5 and TRBJ2-1, with TRBD2 identical over 12 bases. V was clipped by 4 bases and J by 1 base; unmatched bases: 12. The CDR3 runs 19 residues. Germline V CDR1 and CDR2: SGHKS, YYEKEE (reference sequence). The CDR3 loop is CASSTSLAGGPGSYNEQFF. CDR3 in DNA: TGTGCCAGCAGCACTTCCCTAGCGGGGGGGCCTGGGTCCTACAATGAGCAGTTCTTC. Looking up the rest from reference TRBV5-5 and TRBJ2-1 gives the full variable domain: DAGVTQSPTHLIKTRGQQVTLRCSPISGHKSVSWYQQVLGQGPQFIFQYYEKEERGRGNFPDRFSARQFPNYSSELNVNALLLGDSALYLCASSTSLAGGPGSYNEQFFGPGTRLTVL.

The rearrangement links TRBV20-1 to TRBJ1-5; D gene uncertain. V was cut by 1 base and J by 10 bases, with 20 bases left in between. This CDR3 has 15 residues. CDR1 is DFQATT, CDR2 SNEGSKA, per germline (reference sequence). CDR3 sequence reads: CSARALAGWEVPQHF. The CDR3 DNA is TGCAGTGCTAGAGCCCTAGCCGGGTGGGAGGTTCCCCAGCATTTT.

This clonotype occurred a few times. V is TRBV27 and J is TRBJ1-4, with a weak D call TRBD1 (5 bases). V was trimmed by 11 bases and J by 3 bases, leaving 13 bases between them. Germline CDR1 is MNHEY and CDR2 is SMNVEV (reference sequence). There are 13 residues in the CDR3. CDR3 in amino acids: CAAGRASNEKLFF. The CDR3 DNA is TGTGCCGCTGGCAGGGCGTCTAATGAAAAACTGTTTTTT.

The chain has TRBV7-8 and TRBJ2-7; D unresolved. The V gene lost 1 base and the J gene lost 3 bases, with 10 bases spanning the gap. CDR1 SGHVS and CDR2 FQNEAQ come from the germline V gene. The CDR3 is 14 residues long. CDR3 protein: CASSLVGRNYEQYF. The DNA of the CDR3 is TGTGCCAGCAGCTTAGTTGGACGGAACTACGAGCAGTACTTC.

V is TRBV5-1 and J is TRBJ2-7, with TRBD1 identical over 10 bases. The germline V gene has CDR1 SGHRS and CDR2 YFSETQ. The CDR3 is 16 amino acids. Germline trimming cut 2 bases from V and 3 bases from J; bases unmatched to any gene: 8. CDR3 sequence reads: CASSFAPGQGVYEQYF. CDR3 sequence (DNA): TGCGCCAGCAGCTTTGCCCCCGGACAGGGGGTCTACGAGCAGTACTTC.

The table lists this clonotype with a count of one. This sequence joins TRBV9 and TRBJ1-6; D possibly corresponds to TRBD1 (5 bases). The V and J ends lost 0 bases and 8 bases respectively, with 9 bases between them. Germline V gene data show CDR1 as SGDLS and CDR2 as YYNGEE. CDR3 size: 14 residues. CDR3: CASSVGGGDSPLHF. The CDR3 coding sequence is TGTGCCAGCAGCGTAGGGGGCGGGGATTCACCCCTCCACTTT.

The gene calls are TRBV20-1 and TRBJ1-2; 7 nucleotides agree with TRBD1. Trimming took 1 base from V and 3 from J; bases not matched to a gene: 5. CDR3 size: 14 residues. Germline CDR1 is DFQATT and CDR2 is SNEGSKA (reference sequence). CDR3: CSARVAGGDYGYTF. The CDR3 DNA is TGCAGTGCTAGAGTCGCAGGGGGGGACTATGGCTACACCTTC.

The chain recombines TRBV7-9 with TRBJ2-4; D not resolved. The J call may be mistaken, given a closer DNA end match to TRBJ2-7. This CDR3 spans 14 amino acids. Per the germline V gene, CDR1 is SEHNR and CDR2 is FQNEAQ (reference sequence). CDR3 coding DNA: TGTGCCAGCAGCCCTCGACTGGAAACCTACGAGCAGTACTTC. Amino acids: CASSPRLETYEQYF.

The chain combines TRBV18 with TRBJ2-1, with D perhaps assigned TRBD1 or TRBD2 (6 bases each). Trimming removed 3 bases from V and 3 bases from J, with 12 bases in between. The CDR3 consists of 15 residues. The germline V gene encodes CDR1 KGHSH and CDR2 LQKENI. CDR3 nucleotides: TGTGCCAGCTCACCCCTCGAGGGGGGCTACAATGAGCAGTTCTTC. It encodes CASSPLEGGYNEQFF. The full variable domain, rest sourced from reference TRBV18 and TRBJ2-1, is NAGVMQNPRHLVRRRGQEARLRCSPMKGHSHVYWYRQLPEEGLKFMVYLQKENIIDESGMPKERFSAEFPKEGPSILRIQQVVRGDSAAYFCASSPLEGGYNEQFFGPGTRLTVL.

The chain has TRBV19 and TRBJ2-1, with D uncertain. V dropped 3 bases and J dropped 4 bases, with 10 bases sitting between them. Germline loops: CDR1 LNHDA, CDR2 SQIVND (reference sequence). The CDR3 runs 14 residues. CDR3 DNA sequence: TGTGCCAGTAGTATGGAAATCCAGTACAATGAGCAGTTCTTC. Its protein is CASSMEIQYNEQFF.

The chain couples TRBV5-1 to TRBJ1-2; 7 nucleotides align to TRBD1. Germline V lookup: CDR1 SGHRS, CDR2 YFSETQ. V shed 4 bases, J shed 8 bases, and the junction held 14 bases outside the gene matches. The CDR3 sequence is 15 residues long. For the CDR3, the DNA is TGCGCCAGCAGCCCCTCGGGGTGGGACAGAGAAGGCTACACCTTC. Its protein product is CASSPSGWDREGYTF.